Presented here are 18 T cell receptor beta chains from one specimen sequenced in a study of T cells after yellow fever vaccination. MiXCR, run by TCRdb on the 5' RACE reads, gives a single entry per CDR3 protein. The table lists roughly 340,000 distinct CDR3 sequences, approximately 4% of them singletons, with less than 25% in the top ten. Material: PBMCs, obtained 5 days after the yellow fever booster vaccination. These receptors came from a man aged 18-30 years who received the YFV17D yellow fever vaccine.

The CDR3 loop is CSAAGSGGPSSYNEQFF. CDR3 DNA sequence: TGCAGTGCGGCTGGTAGCGGGGGGCCGAGCTCCTACAATGAGCAGTTCTTC. The rearrangement uses TRBV20-1 and TRBJ2-1; 10 positions match TRBD2. In germline, CDR1 is DFQATT, CDR2 SNEGSKA (reference sequence). The CDR3 loop spans 17 amino acids. Trimming at V came to 6 bases and at J to 0 bases, leaving 11 bases not matched to a gene.

V usage is TRBV4-3 and J usage is TRBJ1-2, with D maybe TRBD1 (6 bases). Germline assignment: CDR1 LGHNA and CDR2 YSLEER. The CDR3 has 18 residues. Deletions cut 4 bases from V and 2 bases from J, with 23 bases between. In DNA form, the CDR3 reads TGCGCCAGCAGCCTCCTCAGGGGTGAAGGACGGAAAAACTATGGCTACACCTTC. Its translation: CASSLLRGEGRKNYGYTF.

Only a few counts were recorded for this clonotype. The chain couples TRBV5-1 to TRBJ1-5; D is undetermined. V was cut by 0 bases and J by 5 bases, with 12 bases left in between. CDR1 and CDR2 (germline): SGHRS, YFSETQ. The CDR3 contains 15 residues. CDR3 protein: CASSLEGRSDQPQHF. CDR3 bases: TGCGCCAGCAGCTTGGAAGGACGCAGCGATCAGCCCCAGCATTTT.

This clonotype was counted ten times or more. V gene TRBV28 combines with J gene TRBJ1-1, with a possible D match to TRBD1 (5 bases). The CDR3 spans 15 residues. V was clipped by 6 bases and J by 4 bases, with 18 bases between them. Germline CDR1 reads MDHEN; CDR2 reads SYDVKM. CDR3: CASRAGPAGVTEAFF. CDR3 in DNA: TGTGCCAGCAGGGCCGGGCCGGCGGGGGTCACTGAAGCTTTCTTT.

The chain links TRBV20-1 to TRBJ1-6; D call uncertain. The CDR3 covers 13 residues. Germline V gene data show CDR1 as DFQATT and CDR2 as SNEGSKA (reference sequence). The V end lost 2 bases, the J end lost 7 bases, and 9 bases lay between the germline ends. CDR3 sequence reads: CSARSEANSPLHF. The CDR3 coding sequence is TGCAGTGCTAGATCGGAGGCAAATTCACCCCTCCACTTT.

This clonotype turned up a few times. The chain employs TRBV4-3 and TRBJ2-1; 9 positions match TRBD1. The CDR3 length is 13 residues. The germline V gene has CDR1 LGHNA and CDR2 YSLEER. With V trimmed by 5 bases and J by 10 bases, 6 bases remained unmatched. The chain's CDR3 is CASSKQGAREQFF. The CDR3 DNA follows: TGCGCCAGCAGCAAACAGGGGGCACGGGAGCAGTTCTTC.

This clonotype was counted between two and nine times. This rearrangement joins TRBV18 to TRBJ2-1; D may be TRBD1 or TRBD2 (5 bases each). From germline, CDR1 is KGHSH and CDR2 LQKENI. Trimming took off 3 bases at V and 7 bases at J, with 13 bases between the two ends. CDR3 length equals 14 residues. DNA for the CDR3: TGTGCCAGCTCACCCGGGACCGATGGGAATGAGCAGTTCTTC. Encoded protein: CASSPGTDGNEQFF.

The V call is TRBV5-1, the J call TRBJ2-5; TRBD2 agrees at 11 bases. Germline trimming cut 3 bases from V and 5 bases from J; bases unmatched to any gene: 6. The CDR3 totals 15 residues. Germline CDR1 SGHRS, CDR2 YFSETQ. The CDR3 nucleotides read TGCGCCAGCAGCTCCCAGTGGACTAGCGGGGAGACCCAGTACTTC. Residues: CASSSQWTSGETQYF.

V is TRBV27 and J is TRBJ2-7; possible D gene TRBD2, 7 bases. V lost 3 bases to trimming and J lost 4 bases, with 10 bases between them. Per germline, CDR1 MNHEY and CDR2 SMNVEV (reference sequence). CDR3 length equals 13 residues. DNA for the CDR3: TGTGCCAGCAGTTTCGGGGGGCATTACGAGCAGTACTTC. Protein product: CASSFGGHYEQYF.

This clonotype came up a few times. CDR3 region: CAISESGVLLRYF. The CDR3 DNA sequence: TGTGCCATCAGTGAGTCCGGGGTCCTCCTCAGGTACTTC. This chain uses TRBV10-3 with TRBJ2-5; TRBD2 might be the D (5 bases). The germline V gene has CDR1 ENHRY and CDR2 SYGVKD. Trimming shortened V by 0 bases and J by 13 bases, and 15 bases separated the two germline ends. This CDR3 region has 13 residues.

This clonotype has just a few counts. The J gene is TRBJ2-5, the V gene TRBV24-1; 8 bases agree with TRBD1. Germline CDR1 and CDR2: KGHDR and SFDVKD. V shed 3 bases and J 5 bases; nucleotides not matched to a gene: 7. The CDR3 is 15 amino acids. CDR3 region: CATSDPAGGGETQYF. The DNA for the CDR3 is TGTGCCACCAGTGATCCGGCAGGGGGCGGGGAGACCCAGTACTTC.

The rearrangement uses TRBV9 and TRBJ2-1, with 7 bases identical to TRBD1. This CDR3 comprises 16 residues. Germline CDR1 is SGDLS and CDR2 is YYNGEE. V lost 4 bases to trimming and J lost 2 bases; unmatched junction nucleotides: 9. The CDR3 loop is CASSPPTGSTYNEQFF. CDR3 bases: TGTGCCAGCAGCCCACCGACAGGGAGCACCTACAATGAGCAGTTCTTC.

The chain employs TRBV11-2 and TRBJ1-3; tentative D call: TRBD1 (6 bases). Germline V gene sequence: CDR1 SGHAT, CDR2 FQNNGV. V dropped 4 bases and J dropped 4 bases, with 14 bases sitting between them. The CDR3 sequence is 15 residues long. The CDR3 region has the DNA TGTGCCAGCAGCTCCCAGACAGGAAGGGGAAACACCATATATTTT. Amino acids: CASSSQTGRGNTIYF.

This clonotype was seen more than once but under ten times. This chain links TRBV4-2 with TRBJ2-2; D is ambiguous. The CDR3 consists of 14 residues. V was trimmed by 4 bases and J by 2 bases, leaving 8 bases between them. Germline V gene lookup returns CDR1 LGHNA and CDR2 YNFKEQ. This CDR3 reads CASSRISNTGELFF. CDR3 nucleotide sequence: TGTGCCAGCAGCCGAATTTCTAACACCGGGGAGCTGTTTTTT.

The chain joins TRBV6-5 to TRBJ1-1; the D gene is possibly TRBD1 (5 bases). CDR1 is MNHEY and CDR2 is SVGAGI in the germline V gene. Trimming cost V 4 bases and J 4 bases, with 13 bases left between them. This CDR3 has 14 amino acids. CDR3 sequence reads: CASSLGGEVTEAFF. The CDR3 DNA is TGTGCCAGCAGTTTAGGAGGGGAGGTCACTGAAGCTTTCTTT.

The rearrangement joins TRBV13 to TRBJ2-3, with 7 bases matching TRBD1. V dropped 5 bases and J dropped 4; count of bases not matched to a gene: 9. The CDR3 consists of 15 residues. Germline V gene lookup returns CDR1 PRHDT and CDR2 FYEKMQ (reference sequence). The CDR3 loop reads CASSPRQGLADTQYF. The CDR3 DNA follows: TGTGCCAGCAGCCCACGACAGGGTTTAGCAGATACGCAGTATTTT.

This clonotype was seen more than once but under ten times. The rearrangement joins TRBV7-3 to TRBJ2-3, with unresolved D. Trimming pared 5 bases from V and 1 base from J, leaving 7 bases between. The CDR3 loop spans 13 amino acids. Germline CDR1 reads SGHTA; CDR2 reads FQGTGA. CDR3 bases: TGTGCCAGCAGCATAGGTGGCACAGATACGCAGTATTTT. Translated, it gives CASSIGGTDTQYF.

This clonotype was seen repeatedly, ten times or more. The chain uses TRBV5-1 and TRBJ1-1; TRBD1 matches at 7 bases. The V segment lost 3 bases and the J segment 8 bases; nucleotides outside the gene matches: 13. This CDR3 has 15 amino acids. The V gene's germline CDR1 is SGHRS and CDR2 YFSETQ. CDR3 amino acids: CASSWGNLGTVEAFF. CDR3 DNA: TGCGCCAGCAGCTGGGGGAATTTGGGGACAGTAGAAGCTTTCTTT.